This T cell receptor beta chain was identified in a study of cytomegalovirus exposure and HLA in healthy donors. Sequencing was performed with immunoSEQ multiplex PCR; in TCRdb, only in-frame clones are kept and a portion is missing. The table has 160,000 or so clones, 85% seen once. The CDR3 is 16 amino acids. V was pared by 0 bases and J by 1 base, with 12 bases between. The germline gives CDR1 SGHVS, CDR2 FQNEAQ. The donors were in the roughly 120-subject validation cohort, distinct from the 666-subject first cohort. The sequence derives from a young man in good health and CMV-seropositive. The material sequenced was PBMCs. This chain joins TRBV7-8 and TRBJ1-1; possible D gene TRBD1, 6 bases. CDR3 DNA sequence: TGTGCCAGCAGCTTAGCGATTCAGGGGTGGAACACTGAAGCTTTCTTT. Its protein is CASSLAIQGWNTEAFF.